Listed below are T cell receptor beta chains from one sample, sequenced in a study of identical twins. A single record per CDR3 protein comes from TCRdb applying MiXCR to the 5' RACE reads. The data show 1.5 million or so distinct CDR3 sequences, around 29% seen once. The sample consisted of cord blood. The source is a newborn girl in good health. Both conserved end residues are part of each CDR3. Fields, in order: V gene, D gene, clone size, J gene, CDR3 DNA, CDR3 protein. The D gene is left open where the match is weak. The listing skips clone size in some rows; elsewhere it reads once, few, many or a size class.

V: TRBV7-8
D: TRBD2
size: -
J: TRBJ2-3
DNA: TGTGCCAGCAGCTTACCGACTAGCGGGGGTAGCACAGATACGCAGTATTTT
CDR3: CASSLPTSGGSTDTQYF

V: TRBV20-1
D: TRBD2
size: few
J: TRBJ2-7
DNA: TGCAGTGCTAGAACGGGAGGTTGGGGATTAGAAGAGCAGTACTTC
CDR3: CSARTGGWGLEEQYF

V: TRBV5-1
D: TRBD1
size: few
J: TRBJ2-2
DNA: TGCGCCAGCGGTGGAAGGGGGCGCCTGGACGCCGGGGAGCTGTTTTTT
CDR3: CASGGRGRLDAGELFF

V: TRBV5-1
D: TRBD2
size: -
J: TRBJ2-1
DNA: TGCGCCAGCAGCTTGCCGGGACTAGCGGTCCCCCGGTCCTACAATGAGCAGTTCTTC
CDR3: CASSLPGLAVPRSYNEQFF

V: TRBV6-5
D: TRBD1
size: -
J: TRBJ2-3
DNA: TGTGCCAGCAGTTCATACAGGGGATTAGGAGCAGATACGCAGTATTTT
CDR3: CASSSYRGLGADTQYF

V: TRBV21-1
D: -
size: -
J: TRBJ2-1
DNA: TGTGCCAGCAGCAAAGCTGACAGGGGGCCTATCAATGAGCAGTTCTTC
CDR3: CASSKADRGPINEQFF

V: TRBV6-1
D: TRBD1
size: few
J: TRBJ2-5
DNA: TGTGCCAGCAGTGAATACAGGGGAGTACAAGAGACCCAGTACTTC
CDR3: CASSEYRGVQETQYF

V: TRBV3-1
D: TRBD2
size: -
J: TRBJ2-7
DNA: TGTGCCAGCAGCCAAGCTTCTACTGGACGCGGGGGATACGAGCAGTACTTC
CDR3: CASSQASTGRGGYEQYF

V: TRBV27
D: TRBD2
size: few
J: TRBJ2-1
DNA: TGTGCCAGCAGTTTATTCCCTAGCGGCCACAATGAGCAGTTCTTC
CDR3: CASSLFPSGHNEQFF

V: TRBV6-9
D: TRBD1
size: -
J: TRBJ2-3
DNA: TGTGCCAGCAGTTTGACAGGGCCGCGGTTGGCTACGCAGTATTTT
CDR3: CASSLTGPRLATQYF

V: TRBV10-3
D: -
size: few
J: TRBJ2-7
DNA: TGTGCCATCAGTGAGTCCAGCTATCCCACCTACGAGCAGTACTTC
CDR3: CAISESSYPTYEQYF

V: TRBV6-2/TRBV6-3
D: -
size: -
J: TRBJ2-1
DNA: TGTGCCAGCAGTTACGTGGGATTCGCCAATGAGCAGTTCTTC
CDR3: CASSYVGFANEQFF

V: TRBV6-6
D: TRBD1
size: -
J: TRBJ2-4
DNA: TGTGCCAGCAGCGGGGACAGGGTGGGGAAAAACATTCAGTACTTC
CDR3: CASSGDRVGKNIQYF

V: TRBV3-1
D: TRBD1
size: few
J: TRBJ2-3
DNA: TGTGCCAGCAGCCTAGATAAGATAGGGACAGGCACAGATACGCAGTATTTT
CDR3: CASSLDKIGTGTDTQYF

V: TRBV11-2
D: TRBD1
size: few
J: TRBJ2-5
DNA: TGTGCCAGCAGCCGACGTTTATCCGGGACAGGGCAAGAGACCCAGTACTTC
CDR3: CASSRRLSGTGQETQYF

V: TRBV18
D: -
size: -
J: TRBJ2-2
DNA: TGTGCCAGCTCACCAATCAGCCTCGAAACCGGGGAGCTGTTTTTT
CDR3: CASSPISLETGELFF

V: TRBV6-2/TRBV6-3
D: -
size: many
J: TRBJ2-7
DNA: TGTGCCAGCAGTTACCCCAGATCCTCCTACGAGCAGTACTTC
CDR3: CASSYPRSSYEQYF

V: TRBV20-1
D: TRBD1
size: few
J: TRBJ1-4
DNA: TGCAGTGCTGTGGACAGGGGAAAGAGTAATGAAAAACTGTTTTTT
CDR3: CSAVDRGKSNEKLFF

V: TRBV13
D: TRBD1
size: few
J: TRBJ1-1
DNA: TGTGCCAGCAGCGCCCGGGACAGGCCTAGGGGACCTGAAGCTTTCTTT
CDR3: CASSARDRPRGPEAFF

V: TRBV13
D: -
size: few
J: TRBJ2-5
DNA: TGTGCCAGCAGCTTAATGGGCTCAAAAAGCGAGACCCAGTACTTC
CDR3: CASSLMGSKSETQYF

V: TRBV4-1
D: -
size: -
J: TRBJ1-5
DNA: TGCGCCAGCAGCCAACACAGGGGCAATCAGCCCCAGCATTTT
CDR3: CASSQHRGNQPQHF

V: TRBV5-1
D: TRBD2
size: -
J: TRBJ2-3
DNA: TGCGCCAGCAGCTTGGTATGGCTAGCGGCTAAAACCACAGATACGCAGTATTTT
CDR3: CASSLVWLAAKTTDTQYF

V: TRBV20-1
D: -
size: few
J: TRBJ2-7
DNA: TGCAGTGCTCCGTTACGGTCGCTGGGCTACGAGCAGTACTTC
CDR3: CSAPLRSLGYEQYF